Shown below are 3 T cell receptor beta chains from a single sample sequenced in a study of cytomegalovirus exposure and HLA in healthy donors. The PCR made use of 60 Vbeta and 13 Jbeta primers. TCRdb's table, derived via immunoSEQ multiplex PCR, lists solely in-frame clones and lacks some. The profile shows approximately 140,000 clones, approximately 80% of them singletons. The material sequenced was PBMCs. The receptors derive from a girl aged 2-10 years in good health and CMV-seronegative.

This CDR3 is CASSRQGGDTEAFF. CDR3 coding DNA: TGCGCCAGCAGTAGACAGGGGGGAGACACTGAAGCTTTCTTT. The chain links TRBV10-1 to TRBJ1-1, with 9 bases identical to TRBD1. V shed 5 bases, J shed 3 bases, and the junction held 4 bases outside the gene matches. CDR1 is WNHNN and CDR2 is SYGVQD in the germline V gene (reference sequence). This CDR3 contains 14 residues.

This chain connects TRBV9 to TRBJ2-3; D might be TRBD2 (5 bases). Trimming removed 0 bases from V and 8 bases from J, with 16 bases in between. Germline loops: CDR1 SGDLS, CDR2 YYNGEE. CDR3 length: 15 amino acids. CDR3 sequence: CASSVGGAPSGTQYF. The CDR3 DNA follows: TGTGCCAGCAGCGTAGGGGGAGCCCCTTCGGGTACGCAGTATTTT. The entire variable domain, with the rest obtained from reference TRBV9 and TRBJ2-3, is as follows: DSGVTQTPKHLITATGQRVTLRCSPRSGDLSVYWYQQSLDQGLQFLIQYYNGEERAKGNILERFSAQQFPDLHSELNLSSLELGDSALYFCASSVGGAPSGTQYFGPGTRLTVL.

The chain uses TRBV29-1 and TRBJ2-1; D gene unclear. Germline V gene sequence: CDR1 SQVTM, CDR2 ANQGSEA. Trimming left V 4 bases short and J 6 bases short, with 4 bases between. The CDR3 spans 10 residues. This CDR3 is CSVGSNEQFF. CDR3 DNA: TGCAGCGTTGGGAGCAATGAGCAGTTCTTC.